The present T cell receptor beta chain was sequenced within a study of blood T cell repertoires in COVID-19. Looking at the study overall: Collection of acute and convalescent COVID-19 samples took place in the United States, Italy and Spain. PBMCs, B-cell-depleted T cells, or T cells provided the cDNA or gDNA that made up the material.

Authors' analysis steps: For nucleated cells, counts were estimated from reference gene primer amplification. Some clones are missing from TCRdb's copy, which holds only in-frame ones; the method was immunoSEQ multiplex PCR. The V and J calls and clone size were taken over from that table, and D and trimming were inferred from the DNA. The sample lists 97,000 or so clones, approximately 86% occurring once. The sequenced material came from peripheral blood. This clonotype originated in a man aged 50 to 60 with active or convalescent COVID-19.

Here the CDR3 reads CASTSGTSGGWDTQYF. The CDR3 bases are TGTGCCAGCACCTCGGGGACTAGCGGGGGGTGGGATACGCAGTATTTT. The chain recombines TRBV2 with TRBJ2-3, with 15 nucleotides matching TRBD2. Trimming cost V 7 bases and J 6 bases; bases outside gene matches: 8. The CDR3 runs 16 residues. In germline, CDR1 is SNHLY, CDR2 FYNNEI.